Shown below are 27 T cell receptor beta chains from a single sample sequenced in a study of early T cells in non-severe SARS-CoV-2 infection (dated by TCRdb to the early 2020s). Libraries came from 5' RACE. For sequencing, a NextSeq 500 was employed. In-frame beta chains were kept once TCRdb had trimmed the public reads at Q25 with fastp and called clones with MiXCR. CDR3 protein sequences are deduplicated, and each keeps its most common genes and DNA. The sample table records about 46,000 distinct CDR3 sequences; 5% to 6% of these occur just once. The ten largest make up 4.5% to 5.5% of the sample. The sample consisted of whole blood, taken at baseline. All receptors come from an adult who was a healthcare worker with PCR-confirmed SARS-CoV-2 infection or an uninfected control (not recorded which).

The V and J genes are TRBV30 and TRBJ2-7; D is uncertain. Germline V gene lookup returns CDR1 GTSNPN and CDR2 SVGIG (reference sequence). The CDR3 has 11 residues. V dropped 0 bases and J dropped 5 bases, with 5 bases sitting between them. Here the CDR3 DNA reads TGTGCCTGGAGTGTCGGCCACGAGCAGTACTTC. Residues: CAWSVGHEQYF.

This clonotype was seen repeatedly, ten times or more. The CDR3 DNA reads as TGTGCCAGCAGCTTGGTCTTCCCCCTCGACTCTAGCACAGATACGCAGTATTTT. The encoded protein is CASSLVFPLDSSTDTQYF. This rearrangement joins TRBV5-8 to TRBJ2-3; D unclear. Germline CDR1 reads SGHTS; CDR2 reads YDEGEE. Trimming removed 0 bases from V and 0 bases from J, with 17 bases in between. The CDR3 is 18 residues long.

In this sample, this clonotype turned up a few times. The chain is built from TRBV29-1 and TRBJ2-7; 9 nucleotides agree with TRBD2. CDR1 and CDR2 from the germline V gene are SQVTM and ANQGSEA. This CDR3 comprises 16 residues. V was clipped by 4 bases and J by 3 bases; unmatched bases: 13. The CDR3 nucleotides read TGCAGCGTTGTGAGGCTAGCGGGGACGGAGGGCTACGAGCAGTACTTC. Residues: CSVVRLAGTEGYEQYF.

The chain employs TRBV30 and TRBJ2-5; no definite D call. The V end was cut by 7 bases, the J end by 5 bases, with 11 bases between. CDR1 is GTSNPN, CDR2 SVGIG, per germline (reference sequence). This CDR3 contains 11 residues. The CDR3: CASMEMETQYF. As DNA, the CDR3 is TGTGCCTCCATGGAGATGGAGACCCAGTACTTC.

This clonotype has a handful of counts. V gene TRBV10-2 combines with J gene TRBJ1-6; maybe TRBD1 (5 bases). CDR1 is WSHSY and CDR2 is SAAADI in the germline V gene. Trimming left V 5 bases short and J 8 bases short, with 7 bases between. This CDR3 contains 12 residues. For the CDR3, the DNA is TGCGCCAGCAGTAGGGGAGATTCACCCCTCCACTTT. This translates into CASSRGDSPLHF.

This clonotype was observed at least ten times. The chain is built from TRBV6-6 and TRBJ2-7; D gene unclear. Trimming stripped 7 bases from V and 0 bases from J, with 13 bases between. Germline CDR1 and CDR2: MNHNY and SVGAGI (reference sequence). The CDR3 is made up of 14 amino acids. CDR3 bases: TGTGCCAGCACGGGCAGCTCCCTCTCCTACGAGCAGTACTTC. Protein product: CASTGSSLSYEQYF.

A remark on this clonotype: A much larger clonotype is one base distant, so this may be a read error. CDR3 sequence reads: CASSLISGRSTDMQYF. The DNA of the CDR3 is TGCGCCAGCAGCTTGATTAGCGGGAGGTCGACAGATATGCAGTATTTT. V is TRBV5-1 and J is TRBJ2-3; 10 nucleotides match TRBD2. The CDR3 is made up of 16 amino acids. Germline V gene lookup returns CDR1 SGHRS and CDR2 YFSETQ.

This clonotype was detected ten times or more. The rearrangement uses TRBV18 and TRBJ2-2; 8 positions agree with TRBD2. Germline V gives CDR1 KGHSH, CDR2 LQKENI. This CDR3 region has 18 residues. Trimming cost V 1 base and J 6 bases; bases outside gene matches: 13. The CDR3 sequence: CASSPLASGSPRAGELFF. As DNA, the CDR3 is TGTGCCAGCTCACCACTCGCTAGCGGGTCACCCCGAGCCGGGGAGCTGTTTTTT.

This clonotype was found a few times. The rearrangement uses TRBV6-6 and TRBJ1-1, with 8 bases identical to TRBD1. CDR3 length equals 16 residues. From germline, CDR1 is MNHNY and CDR2 SVGAGI (reference sequence). V gave up 6 bases and J gave up 1 base; unmatched junction bases: 10. The CDR3 DNA follows: TGTGCCAGCAGAACAATGACAGGGGCTCCGAACACTGAAGCTTTCTTT. Residues: CASRTMTGAPNTEAFF.

V is TRBV5-1 and J is TRBJ2-6; D is unresolved. V was pared by 1 base and J by 2 bases, with 7 bases between. Per germline, CDR1 SGHRS and CDR2 YFSETQ. The CDR3 is 15 amino acids. CDR3 sequence: CASSLIGTGANVLTF. CDR3 nucleotide sequence: TGCGCCAGCAGCTTGATAGGGACTGGGGCCAACGTCCTGACTTTC.

There are a few counts of this clonotype. J is TRBJ2-1 and V is TRBV6-5; TRBD2 agrees at 10 bases. The CDR3 extends over 17 amino acids. Germline V gives CDR1 MNHEY, CDR2 SVGAGI. J was trimmed by 3 bases and V by 0 bases; bases with no gene match: 5. The CDR3 reads CASSYSMVAGGYNEQFF. The CDR3 DNA reads as TGTGCCAGCAGTTACTCGATGGTAGCGGGAGGCTACAATGAGCAGTTCTTC.

This rearrangement joins TRBV12-3 or TRBV12-4 to TRBJ2-3, with D tentatively TRBD2 (6 bases). CDR3 size: 15 residues. With 7 bases removed from V and 4 bases from J, the gap between germline ends came to 18 bases. Here the CDR3 reads CASTMTTRTADTQYF. CDR3 in DNA: TGTGCCAGCACCATGACGACTAGAACAGCAGATACGCAGTATTTT.

This clonotype was detected ten times or more. The germline gene is not matched at one end of the junction; a read error may be the cause. V gene TRBV7-3 combines with J gene TRBJ2-6; D possibly matches TRBD1 or TRBD2 (5 bases each). The CDR3 is 18 residues long. From germline, CDR1 is SGHTA and CDR2 FQGTGA. CDR3 residues: CASSLTGTVRTGANVLTF. CDR3 in DNA: TGTGCCAGCAGCCTAACCGGGACGGTGAGAACTGGGGCCAACGTCCTGACTTTC.

There are many counts of this clonotype. The V call is TRBV29-1, the J call TRBJ2-7; 7 bases agree with TRBD1. The V gene's germline CDR1 is SQVTM and CDR2 ANQGSEA. Trimming removed 6 bases from V and 6 bases from J; junction bases left unmatched: 14. The CDR3 covers 14 residues. Here the CDR3 DNA reads TGCAGCGTAGCTCCCTTTAGGGCAGGGGGCGAGCAGTACTTC. Translating gives CSVAPFRAGGEQYF.

This clonotype was observed at least ten times. V gene TRBV7-2 combines with J gene TRBJ2-3, with a possible D match to TRBD1 (5 bases). The germline V and J ends were trimmed by 8 bases and 2 bases, with 8 bases remaining between them. Germline lookup yields CDR1 SGHTA and CDR2 FQGNSA. The CDR3 length is 12 residues. The CDR3 region is CASGAFTDTQYF. The DNA for the CDR3 is TGTGCCAGCGGGGCCTTCACAGATACGCAGTATTTT.

In this sample, this clonotype turned up a few times. This chain uses TRBV12-3 or TRBV12-4 with TRBJ1-1, with 7 bases aligning to TRBD1. Trimming at V came to 5 bases and at J to 3 bases, leaving 6 bases not matched to a gene. This CDR3 is built from 14 residues. CDR3 in amino acids: CASSPTGVDTEAFF. The CDR3 nucleotides read TGTGCCAGCAGTCCCACAGGGGTTGACACTGAAGCTTTCTTT.

This clonotype came up many times. The CDR3 bases are TGCAGTGCAGTGCGGGGTACTGGAACTAATGAAAAACTGTTTTTT. Amino acid sequence: CSAVRGTGTNEKLFF. V and J are TRBV20-1 and TRBJ1-4; D ambiguous. Germline-derived CDR1 and CDR2 are DFQATT and SNEGSKA (reference sequence). The CDR3 runs 15 residues. The V and J ends lost 6 bases and 1 base respectively, with 15 bases between them.

This clonotype was observed a handful of times. The rearrangement links TRBV20-1 to TRBJ2-3, with TRBD1 matching 10 bases. Unmatched junction bases numbered 13, after V lost 4 bases and J lost 3 bases. CDR1 and CDR2 from the germline V gene are DFQATT and SNEGSKA (reference sequence). This CDR3 is 17 amino acids long. In DNA, the CDR3 is TGCAGTGCTACCCCGGGACAGGGGTCAGGGGGAACAGATACGCAGTATTTT. Amino acid sequence: CSATPGQGSGGTDTQYF.

In its sample, this clonotype was seen many times. The J gene is TRBJ1-5, the V gene TRBV6-1; D perhaps matches TRBD1 (6 bases). CDR3 length equals 16 residues. V lost 2 bases, J lost 7 bases, and 18 bases lay in between. Germline CDR1 reads MNHNS; CDR2 reads SASEGT. The chain's CDR3 is CASSETTGIGWQPQHF. DNA of the CDR3: TGTGCCAGCAGTGAAACAACAGGGATAGGGTGGCAGCCCCAGCATTTT.

This clonotype was seen at least ten times. The V and J genes are TRBV3-1 and TRBJ2-7; 8 bases are shared with TRBD1. The J segment lost 1 base and the V segment lost 6 bases, leaving 5 bases of the junction unmatched. The CDR3 loop spans 14 amino acids. Germline V gene sequence: CDR1 LGHDT, CDR2 YNNKEL (reference sequence). CDR3 in amino acids: CASSTGGPSYEQYF. The CDR3 DNA reads as TGTGCCAGCAGTACAGGGGGACCTTCCTACGAGCAGTACTTC.

The chain combines TRBV28 with TRBJ2-3; TRBD2 matches 8 bases. CDR1 and CDR2 from the germline V gene are MDHEN and SYDVKM. Trimming removed 3 bases from V and 2 bases from J; junction bases left unmatched: 13. This CDR3 comprises 18 residues. The CDR3 DNA is TGTGCCAGCAGTTTCGAAGCGGGAGAGGTTCAACACACAGATACGCAGTATTTT. This encodes CASSFEAGEVQHTDTQYF.

In its sample, this clonotype was seen a few times. The J gene is TRBJ2-7, the V gene TRBV5-4; TRBD2 aligns across 12 bases. Germline CDR1 is SGHNT and CDR2 is YYREEE (reference sequence). The CDR3 sequence is 17 residues long. With V trimmed by 3 bases and J by 2 bases, 9 bases remained unmatched. The DNA for the CDR3 is TGTGCCAGCAGCTCCCCTGGAGCTAGCGGGAGGGCCTACGAGCAGTACTTC. Its protein product is CASSSPGASGRAYEQYF.

By share, this clonotype ranks as medium-sized. The rearrangement links TRBV6-4 to TRBJ2-2; 9 bases are a match to TRBD2. CDR1 and CDR2 from the germline V gene are MRHNA and SNTAGT. Germline trimming cut 6 bases from V and 3 bases from J; bases unmatched to any gene: 5. This CDR3 has 15 amino acids. The DNA of the CDR3 is TGTGCCAGCAGCGCTAGCGGGATTGACACCGGGGAGCTGTTTTTT. Amino acids: CASSASGIDTGELFF.

This clonotype was seen repeatedly, ten times or more. J is TRBJ2-3 and V is TRBV7-3; perhaps TRBD2 as D (5 bases). This CDR3 contains 14 residues. In germline, CDR1 is SGHTA, CDR2 FQGTGA. The V gene lost 5 bases and the J gene lost 2 bases, with 11 bases spanning the gap. The CDR3 here is CASSPGGPTDTQYF. CDR3 nucleotide sequence: TGTGCCAGCAGCCCAGGAGGCCCCACAGATACGCAGTATTTT.

This clonotype was detected many times. The chain links TRBV29-1 to TRBJ2-1; the D gene is possibly TRBD1 (5 bases). Germline V CDR1 and CDR2: SQVTM, ANQGSEA. Trimming took 2 bases from V and 4 from J, leaving 6 bases between them. This CDR3 comprises 12 residues. CDR3 in amino acids: CSVEQGYNEQFF. DNA for the CDR3: TGCAGCGTTGAACAGGGTTACAATGAGCAGTTCTTC.

CDR3 sequence (DNA): TGCAGTGCAGACTATGGCTACACCTTC. Amino acids: CSADYGYTF. V is TRBV20-1 and J is TRBJ1-2, with D unresolved. CDR1 is DFQATT, CDR2 SNEGSKA, per germline (reference sequence). CDR3 length equals 9 residues. Trimming took off 6 bases at V and 3 bases at J, with 2 bases between the two ends.

Many counts were recorded for this clonotype. This rearrangement joins TRBV3-1 to TRBJ2-5, with a weak D call TRBD1 (5 bases). The V gene lost 4 bases and the J gene lost 5 bases, with 20 bases spanning the gap. Germline V gene lookup returns CDR1 LGHDT and CDR2 YNNKEL (reference sequence). The CDR3 is made up of 16 amino acids. The CDR3 protein is CASSPPVAGKLETQYF. The CDR3 nucleotides are TGTGCCAGCAGCCCCCCCGTGGCAGGGAAACTGGAGACCCAGTACTTC.